A selection of T cell receptor beta chains follows, all from one sample in a study of cytomegalovirus exposure and HLA in healthy donors. Profiling relied on immunoSEQ multiplex PCR, and the TCRdb table lists in-frame clones only, not all of them. The sample carries 150,000 to 200,000 clones, approximately 96% recorded once. The sequenced sample was PBMCs. The receptor set was obtained from a young woman in good health and CMV-seronegative. Each CDR3 is given with its conserved first and last residue. D genes are given only for firm matches. Some rows mark clone size as missing; the rest say once, few, many or name a class of expanded clone.

d_call: -
v_call: TRBV7-9
j_call: TRBJ2-4
clone_size: -
cdr3_aa: CASSLAGADIQYF
cdr3_nt: TGTGCCAGCAGCTTAGCGGGGGCCGACATTCAGTACTTC

d_call: -
v_call: TRBV9
j_call: TRBJ1-2
clone_size: once
cdr3_aa: CASSVGQQPNYGYTF
cdr3_nt: TGTGCCAGCAGCGTAGGACAGCAACCTAACTATGGCTACACCTTC

d_call: TRBD2
v_call: TRBV6-4
j_call: TRBJ2-1
clone_size: -
cdr3_aa: CASSQGLDYNEQFF
cdr3_nt: TGTGCCAGCAGTCAGGGACTAGATTACAATGAGCAGTTCTTC

d_call: TRBD1
v_call: TRBV15
j_call: TRBJ2-4
clone_size: -
cdr3_aa: CATSREDRGGNIQYF
cdr3_nt: TGTGCCACCAGCAGAGAAGACAGGGGCGGAAACATTCAGTACTTC

d_call: TRBD1
v_call: TRBV9
j_call: TRBJ1-4
clone_size: -
cdr3_aa: CASSVRGTVGNEKLFF
cdr3_nt: TGTGCCAGCAGCGTCAGGGGGACAGTGGGTAATGAAAAACTGTTTTTT

d_call: TRBD2
v_call: TRBV4-3
j_call: TRBJ2-5
clone_size: -
cdr3_aa: CASIVNLTSGGALQETQYF
cdr3_nt: TGCGCCAGCATCGTCAACTTGACTAGCGGGGGAGCTCTCCAAGAGACCCAGTACTTC

d_call: TRBD2
v_call: TRBV5-1
j_call: TRBJ2-1
clone_size: -
cdr3_aa: CASSHNSRGARNEQFF
cdr3_nt: TGCGCCAGCAGCCACAATTCGCGGGGGGCACGCAATGAGCAGTTCTTC

d_call: -
v_call: TRBV6-4
j_call: TRBJ2-6
clone_size: -
cdr3_aa: CASSDRGSGANVLTF
cdr3_nt: TGTGCCAGCAGTGACAGGGGGTCTGGGGCCAACGTCCTGACTTTC

d_call: TRBD1
v_call: TRBV19
j_call: TRBJ2-7
clone_size: -
cdr3_aa: CASSKRTGGYEQYF
cdr3_nt: TGTGCCAGTAGTAAACGGACAGGGGGCTACGAGCAGTACTTC

d_call: -
v_call: TRBV7-6
j_call: TRBJ2-3
clone_size: -
cdr3_aa: CASRPDISSTDTQYF
cdr3_nt: TGTGCCAGCAGACCGGACATCTCTAGCACAGATACGCAGTATTTT

d_call: TRBD1
v_call: TRBV5-4
j_call: TRBJ2-1
clone_size: -
cdr3_aa: CASSSGTGSYNEQFF
cdr3_nt: TGTGCCAGCAGCTCTGGGACAGGCTCCTACAATGAGCAGTTCTTC

d_call: -
v_call: TRBV7-7
j_call: TRBJ2-3
clone_size: -
cdr3_aa: CASSLEPSGAGDTQYF
cdr3_nt: TGTGCTAGCAGCTTAGAACCGTCTGGGGCTGGAGATACGCAGTATTTT

d_call: -
v_call: TRBV6-1
j_call: TRBJ2-7
clone_size: once
cdr3_aa: CASSEVWGAYEQYF
cdr3_nt: TGTGCCAGCAGTGAAGTTTGGGGGGCCTACGAGCAGTACTTC

d_call: TRBD1
v_call: TRBV15
j_call: TRBJ1-5
clone_size: -
cdr3_aa: CATSKDRVEDQPQHF
cdr3_nt: TGTGCCACCAGCAAGGACAGGGTAGAGGATCAGCCCCAGCATTTT

d_call: TRBD1
v_call: TRBV6-1
j_call: TRBJ1-4
clone_size: -
cdr3_aa: CASSGGLGQGQEKLFF
cdr3_nt: TGTGCCAGCAGTGGGGGGTTAGGACAGGGACAGGAAAAACTGTTTTTT

d_call: -
v_call: TRBV5-1
j_call: TRBJ2-7
clone_size: -
cdr3_aa: CASSWGGTGFSYEQYF
cdr3_nt: TGCGCCAGCAGCTGGGGAGGGACAGGATTCTCCTACGAGCAGTACTTC

d_call: TRBD2
v_call: TRBV5-1
j_call: TRBJ2-5
clone_size: -
cdr3_aa: CASSLEVSGGPGETQYF
cdr3_nt: TGCGCCAGCAGCTTGGAGGTTAGCGGGGGGCCCGGTGAGACCCAGTACTTC

d_call: -
v_call: TRBV7-2
j_call: TRBJ2-1
clone_size: -
cdr3_aa: CASSLAGGIYNEQFF
cdr3_nt: TGTGCCAGCAGCTTAGCGGGCGGGATCTACAATGAGCAGTTCTTC

d_call: -
v_call: TRBV6-5
j_call: TRBJ2-7
clone_size: -
cdr3_aa: CASSYRLGDEQYF
cdr3_nt: TGTGCCAGCAGTTACAGGCTAGGGGACGAGCAGTACTTC

d_call: TRBD1
v_call: TRBV5-6
j_call: TRBJ2-7
clone_size: -
cdr3_aa: CASSSPTGRGAYEQYF
cdr3_nt: TGTGCCAGCAGCTCCCCGACAGGGAGAGGAGCCTACGAGCAGTACTTC

d_call: -
v_call: TRBV5-1
j_call: TRBJ1-4
clone_size: -
cdr3_aa: CASSLEFSEKLFF
cdr3_nt: TGCGCCAGCAGCTTGGAATTCTCTGAAAAACTGTTTTTT

d_call: TRBD1
v_call: TRBV7-2
j_call: TRBJ2-7
clone_size: -
cdr3_aa: CASSLGGQVPYEQYF
cdr3_nt: TGTGCCAGCAGCTTAGGGGGACAGGTCCCCTACGAGCAGTACTTC

d_call: -
v_call: TRBV18
j_call: TRBJ1-1
clone_size: once
cdr3_aa: CASSPDRSNTEAFF
cdr3_nt: TGTGCCAGCTCACCCGACAGATCGAACACTGAAGCTTTCTTT

d_call: -
v_call: TRBV27
j_call: TRBJ2-5
clone_size: -
cdr3_aa: CASSLSRVAETQYF
cdr3_nt: TGTGCCAGCAGTTTAAGCCGGGTAGCGGAGACCCAGTACTTC

d_call: -
v_call: TRBV11-3
j_call: TRBJ2-7
clone_size: once
cdr3_aa: CASSLPTPNEQYF
cdr3_nt: TGTGCCAGCAGCTTACCGACTCCTAACGAGCAGTACTTC

d_call: -
v_call: TRBV7-2
j_call: TRBJ2-1
clone_size: -
cdr3_aa: CASSLVGGPSYNEQFF
cdr3_nt: TGTGCCAGCAGCTTAGTAGGCGGGCCCTCCTACAATGAGCAGTTCTTC

d_call: TRBD1
v_call: TRBV19
j_call: TRBJ1-1
clone_size: -
cdr3_aa: CASSIPGQGMLTEAFF
cdr3_nt: TGTGCCAGTAGTATTCCGGGACAGGGGATGTTGACTGAAGCTTTCTTT

d_call: -
v_call: TRBV11-3
j_call: TRBJ2-2
clone_size: -
cdr3_aa: CASSTPGMTGELFF
cdr3_nt: TGTGCCAGCAGCACCCCGGGAATGACCGGGGAGCTGTTTTTT

d_call: TRBD2
v_call: TRBV5-4
j_call: TRBJ2-4
clone_size: -
cdr3_aa: CASSFPGGNIQYF
cdr3_nt: TGTGCCAGCAGCTTTCCGGGAGGAAACATTCAGTACTTC

d_call: -
v_call: TRBV2
j_call: TRBJ1-1
clone_size: -
cdr3_aa: CASTVGTEAFF
cdr3_nt: TGTGCCAGCACCGTCGGCACTGAAGCTTTCTTT

d_call: TRBD1
v_call: TRBV9
j_call: TRBJ1-3
clone_size: -
cdr3_aa: CASSNLPGQSSGNTIYF
cdr3_nt: TGTGCCAGCAGCAATTTACCGGGACAGTCCTCTGGAAACACCATATATTTT

d_call: -
v_call: TRBV11-1
j_call: TRBJ2-7
clone_size: -
cdr3_aa: CASSLISAATYEQYF
cdr3_nt: TGTGCCAGCAGCTTAATAAGCGCGGCGACCTACGAGCAGTACTTC

d_call: -
v_call: TRBV4-3
j_call: TRBJ2-2
clone_size: -
cdr3_aa: CASSQPGGTGELFF
cdr3_nt: TGCGCCAGCAGCCAGCCAGGGGGGACCGGGGAGCTGTTTTTT

d_call: -
v_call: TRBV6-5
j_call: TRBJ1-1
clone_size: -
cdr3_aa: CASSPGMNTEAFF
cdr3_nt: TGTGCCAGCAGCCCAGGGATGAACACTGAAGCTTTCTTT

d_call: -
v_call: TRBV14
j_call: TRBJ1-5
clone_size: -
cdr3_aa: CASSQGRGQPQHF
cdr3_nt: TGTGCCAGCAGCCAAGGCCGAGGTCAGCCCCAGCATTTT

d_call: -
v_call: TRBV7-9
j_call: TRBJ2-5
clone_size: -
cdr3_aa: CASSLTGYAQETQYF
cdr3_nt: TGTGCCAGCAGCTTGACAGGCTACGCCCAAGAGACCCAGTACTTC

d_call: TRBD2
v_call: TRBV27
j_call: TRBJ2-5
clone_size: -
cdr3_aa: CASSSLSGGAQTQYF
cdr3_nt: TGTGCCAGCAGTTCTCTTAGCGGGGGGGCGCAGACCCAGTACTTC

d_call: TRBD1
v_call: TRBV2
j_call: TRBJ1-2
clone_size: -
cdr3_aa: CASSDGAGGSPYGYTF
cdr3_nt: TGTGCCAGCAGTGACGGGGCAGGGGGAAGCCCCTATGGCTACACCTTC

d_call: -
v_call: TRBV5-1
j_call: TRBJ1-1
clone_size: -
cdr3_aa: CASSSVGGENTEAFF
cdr3_nt: TGCGCCAGCAGCAGTGTCGGGGGGGAGAACACTGAAGCTTTCTTT

d_call: -
v_call: TRBV19
j_call: TRBJ1-2
clone_size: -
cdr3_aa: CASRSGGYTF
cdr3_nt: TGTGCCAGTAGGAGCGGTGGCTACACCTTC

d_call: TRBD1
v_call: TRBV9
j_call: TRBJ1-4
clone_size: once
cdr3_aa: CASSVDQGDLKLFF
cdr3_nt: TGTGCCAGCAGCGTAGACCAGGGGGACTTAAAACTGTTTTTT

d_call: TRBD2
v_call: TRBV7-2
j_call: TRBJ2-5
clone_size: -
cdr3_aa: CASSKQLAGGLETQYF
cdr3_nt: TGTGCCAGCAGCAAACAACTAGCGGGGGGGCTAGAGACCCAGTACTTC

d_call: -
v_call: TRBV18
j_call: TRBJ2-3
clone_size: -
cdr3_aa: CASSFSGSDTQYF
cdr3_nt: TGTGCCAGCTCATTTTCGGGTTCAGATACGCAGTATTTT

d_call: -
v_call: TRBV10-3
j_call: TRBJ1-2
clone_size: -
cdr3_aa: CAIRTGHEIYGYTF
cdr3_nt: TGTGCCATCAGAACCGGACACGAAATCTATGGCTACACCTTC

d_call: TRBD2
v_call: TRBV7-2
j_call: TRBJ2-3
clone_size: -
cdr3_aa: CASSLVGTSGGIDTQYF
cdr3_nt: TGTGCCAGCAGCTTAGTCGGGACTAGCGGGGGGATAGATACGCAGTATTTT

d_call: TRBD1
v_call: TRBV6-1
j_call: TRBJ1-5
clone_size: -
cdr3_aa: CASSEGEGLILVQGTIQPQHF
cdr3_nt: TGTGCCAGCAGTGAAGGAGAAGGGCTAATCCTCGTACAGGGGACGATTCAGCCCCAGCATTTT

d_call: TRBD2
v_call: TRBV7-2
j_call: TRBJ2-1
clone_size: -
cdr3_aa: CASSLLAGGHGEQFF
cdr3_nt: TGTGCCAGCAGCTTACTAGCGGGGGGGCACGGTGAGCAGTTCTTC

d_call: TRBD1
v_call: TRBV6-6
j_call: TRBJ1-4
clone_size: -
cdr3_aa: CASSYPGTGGGEKLFF
cdr3_nt: TGTGCCAGCAGTTACCCCGGGACAGGTGGGGGGGAAAAACTGTTTTTT

d_call: -
v_call: TRBV4-1
j_call: TRBJ2-7
clone_size: -
cdr3_aa: CASARTASYEQYF
cdr3_nt: TGCGCCAGCGCCCGGACAGCCTCCTACGAGCAGTACTTC

d_call: -
v_call: TRBV7-3
j_call: TRBJ2-3
clone_size: -
cdr3_aa: CASSLGARGTDTQYF
cdr3_nt: TGTGCCAGCAGCTTGGGGGCGCGGGGCACAGATACGCAGTATTTT

d_call: -
v_call: TRBV13
j_call: TRBJ2-3
clone_size: -
cdr3_aa: CASSLEPGAADTQYF
cdr3_nt: TGTGCCAGCAGCTTAGAGCCAGGGGCGGCAGATACGCAGTATTTT

d_call: TRBD1
v_call: TRBV6-1
j_call: TRBJ2-5
clone_size: -
cdr3_aa: CASPRDRGKETQYF
cdr3_nt: TGTGCCAGTCCCCGGGACAGGGGCAAAGAGACCCAGTACTTC

d_call: -
v_call: TRBV21-1
j_call: TRBJ2-7
clone_size: -
cdr3_aa: CASIYRRDSGGGISYEQYF
cdr3_nt: TGTGCCAGCATCTACCGACGGGATAGCGGGGGAGGTATTTCCTACGAGCAGTACTTC